Listed below are T cell receptor beta chains from one sample, sequenced in a study of T cells in Graves' hyperthyroidism and ophthalmopathy. TCRdb itself ran the multiplex PCR reads through MiXCR, one entry per CDR3 protein. The sample holds about 530,000 distinct CDR3 sequences, roughly 18% seen once. Sequencing used blood. These receptors originate from a woman aged 18-30 years with Graves' ophthalmopathy. Each CDR3 is given with its conserved first and last residue. A D gene is named only where the DNA matches it firmly. For some rows the clone size is stated as once, few or many, or as a class when expanded; others skip it.

v_gene: TRBV6-1
abundance: -
d_gene: -
j_gene: TRBJ1-2
CDR3aa: CASSSGAYGYTF
CDR3nt: TGTGCCAGCAGTTCAGGCGCGTATGGCTACACCTTC

v_gene: TRBV2
abundance: many
d_gene: -
j_gene: TRBJ2-7
CDR3aa: CASSYGTESSYEQYF
CDR3nt: TGTGCCAGCAGTTATGGGACCGAGAGCTCCTACGAGCAGTACTTC

v_gene: TRBV2
abundance: many
d_gene: -
j_gene: TRBJ2-7
CDR3aa: CASSALFLRLYEQYF
CDR3nt: TGTGCCAGCAGTGCTCTGTTTTTGAGGCTCTACGAGCAGTACTTC

v_gene: TRBV5-1
abundance: many
d_gene: TRBD2
j_gene: TRBJ2-5
CDR3aa: CASSSASGETQYF
CDR3nt: TGCGCCAGCAGCTCCGCTAGCGGGGAGACCCAGTACTTC

v_gene: TRBV13
abundance: many
d_gene: -
j_gene: TRBJ1-5
CDR3aa: CASSQGTQPQHF
CDR3nt: TGTGCCAGCAGCCAGGGTACCCAGCCCCAGCATTTT

v_gene: TRBV20-1
abundance: -
d_gene: -
j_gene: TRBJ1-5
CDR3aa: CSASPRVQPQHF
CDR3nt: TGCAGTGCGTCTCCCCGGGTCCAGCCCCAGCATTTT

v_gene: TRBV27
abundance: -
d_gene: -
j_gene: TRBJ1-2
CDR3aa: CATKRNREYGYTF
CDR3nt: TGTGCCACCAAGCGGAACAGGGAATACGGCTACACCTTC

v_gene: TRBV5-1
abundance: -
d_gene: -
j_gene: TRBJ1-2
CDR3aa: CASSPFGGEGYGYTF
CDR3nt: TGCGCCAGCAGCCCCTTCGGAGGGGAGGGCTATGGCTACACCTTC

v_gene: TRBV28
abundance: few
d_gene: -
j_gene: TRBJ1-2
CDR3aa: CASSLGYVRDYGYTF
CDR3nt: TGTGCCAGCAGTTTGGGTTATGTCAGGGACTATGGCTACACCTTC

v_gene: TRBV2
abundance: few
d_gene: -
j_gene: TRBJ1-6
CDR3aa: CASRGQTYNSPLHF
CDR3nt: TGTGCGAGCCGGGGCCAGACTTATAATTCACCCCTCCACTTT

v_gene: TRBV13
abundance: many
d_gene: -
j_gene: TRBJ2-1
CDR3aa: CASSFYPRAYNEQFF
CDR3nt: TGTGCCAGCAGCTTCTACCCTCGAGCGTACAATGAGCAGTTCTTC

v_gene: TRBV19
abundance: many
d_gene: -
j_gene: TRBJ1-1
CDR3aa: CASSIVSTGGTEAFF
CDR3nt: TGTGCCAGTAGTATCGTTTCCACTGGTGGTACTGAAGCTTTCTTT

v_gene: TRBV6-2/TRBV6-3
abundance: -
d_gene: TRBD2
j_gene: TRBJ2-1
CDR3aa: CASTREGIYNEQFF
CDR3nt: TGTGCCAGCACACGGGAGGGCATCTACAATGAGCAGTTCTTC

v_gene: TRBV2
abundance: many
d_gene: -
j_gene: TRBJ1-5
CDR3aa: CAGSISNQPQHF
CDR3nt: TGTGCCGGATCCATTAGCAATCAGCCCCAGCATTTT

v_gene: TRBV12-3/TRBV12-4
abundance: many
d_gene: -
j_gene: TRBJ1-5
CDR3aa: CASSLSAVSNQPQHF
CDR3nt: TGTGCCAGCAGTTTATCAGCCGTTAGCAATCAGCCCCAGCATTTT

v_gene: TRBV7-9
abundance: many
d_gene: -
j_gene: TRBJ1-1
CDR3aa: CASSPAGRMNTEAFF
CDR3nt: TGTGCCAGCAGCCCAGCGGGACGGATGAACACTGAAGCTTTCTTT

v_gene: TRBV7-9
abundance: many
d_gene: TRBD1
j_gene: TRBJ1-5
CDR3aa: CASSDTGGFSNQPQHF
CDR3nt: TGTGCCAGCAGCGATACAGGGGGGTTTAGCAATCAGCCCCAGCATTTT

v_gene: TRBV10-2
abundance: many
d_gene: -
j_gene: TRBJ1-1
CDR3aa: CASSENMNTEAFF
CDR3nt: TGCGCCAGCAGTGAGAACATGAACACTGAAGCTTTCTTT

v_gene: TRBV28
abundance: many
d_gene: -
j_gene: TRBJ1-2
CDR3aa: CASSPDSTYGYTF
CDR3nt: TGTGCCAGCAGCCCGGACAGCACATATGGCTACACCTTC

v_gene: TRBV6-5
abundance: many
d_gene: -
j_gene: TRBJ1-1
CDR3aa: CASSYGGPTEAFF
CDR3nt: TGTGCCAGCAGTTACGGGGGTCCCACTGAAGCTTTCTTT

v_gene: TRBV3-1
abundance: -
d_gene: -
j_gene: TRBJ2-7
CDR3aa: CASSVGGGDEQYF
CDR3nt: TGTGCCAGCAGCGTAGGAGGGGGTGATGAGCAGTACTTC

v_gene: TRBV11-2
abundance: -
d_gene: TRBD1
j_gene: TRBJ2-7
CDR3aa: CASRLTGGHNEQYF
CDR3nt: TGTGCCAGCAGACTTACAGGGGGCCACAACGAGCAGTACTTC

v_gene: TRBV5-1
abundance: few
d_gene: TRBD1
j_gene: TRBJ2-2
CDR3aa: CASRMTGANTGELFF
CDR3nt: TGCGCCAGCAGGATGACAGGGGCGAACACCGGGGAGCTGTTTTTT

v_gene: TRBV5-5
abundance: many
d_gene: -
j_gene: TRBJ2-7
CDR3aa: CASSLNAQGTYEQYF
CDR3nt: TGTGCCAGCAGCTTGAATGCGCAAGGGACCTACGAGCAGTACTTC

v_gene: TRBV6-1
abundance: many
d_gene: TRBD1
j_gene: TRBJ1-1
CDR3aa: CASSDGDRDTEAFF
CDR3nt: TGTGCCAGCAGTGATGGAGACAGGGACACTGAAGCTTTCTTT

v_gene: TRBV6-1
abundance: few
d_gene: -
j_gene: TRBJ1-5
CDR3aa: CASSQTPLSNQPQHF
CDR3nt: TGTGCCAGCAGTCAGACTCCCCTTAGCAATCAGCCCCAGCATTTT

v_gene: TRBV3-1
abundance: many
d_gene: -
j_gene: TRBJ1-2
CDR3aa: CASSHRMSSGYTF
CDR3nt: TGTGCCAGCAGCCACCGGATGAGTTCTGGCTACACCTTC

v_gene: TRBV27
abundance: many
d_gene: -
j_gene: TRBJ2-7
CDR3aa: CASSKTETGRVDEQYF
CDR3nt: TGTGCCAGCAGTAAGACCGAGACAGGCCGAGTTGATGAGCAGTACTTC

v_gene: TRBV11-3
abundance: -
d_gene: TRBD1
j_gene: TRBJ2-1
CDR3aa: CASSPGTEGNEQFF
CDR3nt: TGTGCCAGCAGCCCCGGGACAGAGGGGAATGAGCAGTTCTTC

v_gene: TRBV27
abundance: -
d_gene: -
j_gene: TRBJ1-4
CDR3aa: CASSFGGNNEKLFF
CDR3nt: TGTGCCAGCAGTTTCGGGGGGAATAATGAAAAACTGTTTTTT

v_gene: TRBV28
abundance: many
d_gene: TRBD2
j_gene: TRBJ2-5
CDR3aa: CASSLVAGGRVTETQYF
CDR3nt: TGTGCCAGCAGTTTAGTAGCGGGGGGGCGAGTCACTGAGACCCAGTACTTC

v_gene: TRBV3-1
abundance: many
d_gene: -
j_gene: TRBJ1-1
CDR3aa: CASSQAYTEAFF
CDR3nt: TGTGCCAGCAGCCAAGCATACACTGAAGCTTTCTTT

v_gene: TRBV9
abundance: -
d_gene: -
j_gene: TRBJ2-5
CDR3aa: CASSVSAGRRQETQYF
CDR3nt: TGTGCCAGCAGCGTGTCTGCAGGTCGTCGGCAAGAGACCCAGTACTTC

v_gene: TRBV28
abundance: many
d_gene: TRBD2
j_gene: TRBJ2-7
CDR3aa: CASSSPGGPFYEQYF
CDR3nt: TGTGCCAGCAGTTCCCCGGGAGGCCCGTTCTACGAGCAGTACTTC

v_gene: TRBV27
abundance: -
d_gene: -
j_gene: TRBJ1-3
CDR3aa: CASSPGVNGNTIYF
CDR3nt: TGTGCCAGTTCCCCAGGTGTGAATGGAAACACCATATATTTT

v_gene: TRBV11-1
abundance: once
d_gene: -
j_gene: TRBJ2-1
CDR3aa: CASSLLLPGYSSYNEQFF
CDR3nt: TGTGCCAGCAGCTTACTCCTACCGGGCTATAGCTCCTACAATGAGCAGTTCTTC

v_gene: TRBV14
abundance: -
d_gene: -
j_gene: TRBJ2-1
CDR3aa: CASSQRISYNEQFF
CDR3nt: TGTGCCAGCAGCCAACGCATCTCCTACAATGAGCAGTTCTTC

v_gene: TRBV25-1
abundance: few
d_gene: TRBD1
j_gene: TRBJ1-1
CDR3aa: CASSDPGQGHTEAFF
CDR3nt: TGTGCCAGCAGTGACCCCGGACAGGGACATACTGAAGCTTTCTTT

v_gene: TRBV27
abundance: -
d_gene: TRBD2
j_gene: TRBJ2-1
CDR3aa: CASSPFKGTSGRIGLGEQFF
CDR3nt: TGTGCCAGCAGCCCCTTTAAAGGGACTAGCGGGAGAATAGGGCTAGGTGAGCAGTTCTTC

v_gene: TRBV5-1
abundance: -
d_gene: TRBD2
j_gene: TRBJ2-5
CDR3aa: CASSSGLAEGETQYF
CDR3nt: TGCGCCAGCAGCTCGGGACTAGCGGAGGGGGAGACCCAGTACTTC

v_gene: TRBV20-1
abundance: -
d_gene: -
j_gene: TRBJ2-7
CDR3aa: CSARVPGGEQYF
CDR3nt: TGCAGTGCTAGAGTCCCCGGGGGCGAGCAGTACTTC

v_gene: TRBV28
abundance: many
d_gene: -
j_gene: TRBJ1-1
CDR3aa: CASSNTGNTEAFF
CDR3nt: TGTGCCAGCAGTAACACAGGGAACACTGAAGCTTTCTTT

v_gene: TRBV29-1
abundance: -
d_gene: -
j_gene: TRBJ1-1
CDR3aa: CSAHISSEAFF
CDR3nt: TGCAGCGCTCATATCTCATCCGAAGCTTTCTTT

v_gene: TRBV4-3
abundance: few
d_gene: TRBD2
j_gene: TRBJ2-5
CDR3aa: CASSKKLAGGGETQYF
CDR3nt: TGCGCCAGCAGCAAAAAACTAGCGGGAGGTGGAGAGACCCAGTACTTC

v_gene: TRBV7-3
abundance: many
d_gene: -
j_gene: TRBJ2-5
CDR3aa: CASSSFPGVGTQYF
CDR3nt: TGTGCCAGCAGCTCCTTCCCGGGGGTGGGGACCCAGTACTTC

v_gene: TRBV20-1
abundance: many
d_gene: TRBD1
j_gene: TRBJ1-4
CDR3aa: CSARDSNRGYGKLFF
CDR3nt: TGCAGTGCTAGAGATTCGAACAGGGGTTATGGAAAACTGTTTTTT

v_gene: TRBV27
abundance: many
d_gene: -
j_gene: TRBJ1-1
CDR3aa: CASSLRRGGTEAFF
CDR3nt: TGTGCCAGCAGTTTACGGAGGGGTGGCACTGAAGCTTTCTTT

v_gene: TRBV30
abundance: many
d_gene: TRBD1
j_gene: TRBJ1-1
CDR3aa: CAWSRTGGNTEAFF
CDR3nt: TGTGCCTGGAGTCGTACAGGGGGGAACACTGAAGCTTTCTTT

v_gene: TRBV6-2/TRBV6-3
abundance: -
d_gene: TRBD2
j_gene: TRBJ2-2
CDR3aa: CASNAGGTANTGELFF
CDR3nt: TGTGCCAGCAACGCGGGGGGGACGGCGAACACCGGGGAGCTGTTTTTT

v_gene: TRBV6-1
abundance: many
d_gene: -
j_gene: TRBJ1-1
CDR3aa: CASSPKQRLNTEAFF
CDR3nt: TGTGCCAGCAGCCCGAAACAGAGGCTGAACACTGAAGCTTTCTTT

v_gene: TRBV4-1
abundance: many
d_gene: TRBD2
j_gene: TRBJ2-7
CDR3aa: CASSTFAGGSYEQYF
CDR3nt: TGCGCCAGCAGTACCTTTGCGGGGGGGTCCTACGAGCAGTACTTC